The 26 T cell receptor beta chains below all came from one sample that was sequenced in a study of blood T cell repertoires in COVID-19. Sequencing used immunoSEQ multiplex PCR; TCRdb keeps in-frame clones, though not all of them. The sample has about 230,000 clones; 87% are singletons. Sequences were obtained from peripheral blood. The receptors derive from a woman under 30 who had recovered from COVID-19.

The chain joins TRBV12-2 to TRBJ1-3; the D call TRBD1 from the table was never checked on the DNA. TRBV12-2 is annotated as a pseudogene. The CDR3 covers 12 residues. Here the CDR3 reads CASRLSGNTIYF. The CDR3, as DNA: TGTGCAAGTCGCTTATCAGGAAACACCATATATTTT.

The rearrangement links TRBV7-3 to TRBJ2-7, with 11 bases fitting TRBD2. This CDR3 region has 15 residues. Germline CDR1 is SGHTA and CDR2 is FQGTGA. Trimming took 5 bases from V and 4 from J; bases not matched to a gene: 7. CDR3 residues: CASSILAGDGYEQYF. DNA for the CDR3: TGTGCCAGCAGCATACTAGCGGGAGACGGGTACGAGCAGTACTTC.

This chain joins TRBV7-2 and TRBJ2-1; 10 bases are shared with TRBD2. Germline loops: CDR1 SGHTA, CDR2 FQGNSA. The junction had 6 bases not matched to a gene; V was cut back by 6 bases and J by 4 bases. The CDR3 runs to 15 residues. CDR3 amino acids: CASRSRLAGYNEQFF. For the CDR3, the DNA is TGTGCCAGCAGATCCAGACTAGCGGGTTACAATGAGCAGTTCTTC. Supplemented by reference TRBV7-2 and TRBJ2-1, the full variable domain reads GAGVSQSPSNKVTEKGKDVELRCDPISGHTALYWYRQSLGQGLEFLIYFQGNSAPDKSGLPSDRFSAERTGGSVSTLTIQRTQQEDSAVYLCASRSRLAGYNEQFFGPGTRLTVL.

The genes are TRBV27 and TRBJ1-2; tentatively, D is TRBD1 (6 bases). Germline CDR1 and CDR2: MNHEY and SMNVEV (reference sequence). Trimming took off 6 bases at V and 4 bases at J, with 12 bases between the two ends. The CDR3 covers 13 residues. The CDR3 bases are TGTGCCAGCAGCCCCGGGGGGCTCTATGGCTACACCTTC. Translated: CASSPGGLYGYTF.

The rearrangement links TRBV5-1 to TRBJ1-2, with 7 bases matching TRBD1. This CDR3 is built from 15 residues. The V gene end was trimmed by 3 bases and the J gene end by 4 bases; junction bases not matched to a gene: 9. Germline V gives CDR1 SGHRS, CDR2 YFSETQ. The DNA for the CDR3 is TGCGCCAGCAGCTGGACAGGCCAACGTGTCTATGGCTACACCTTC. Translation gives CASSWTGQRVYGYTF. The full variable domain, in which reference TRBV5-1 and TRBJ1-2 provide the parts outside the CDR3, is KAGVTQTPRYLIKTRGQQVTLSCSPISGHRSVSWYQQTPGQGLQFLFEYFSETQRNKGNFPGRFSGRQFSNSRSEMNVSTLELGDSALYLCASSWTGQRVYGYTFGSGTRLTVV.

The chain carries TRBV4-2 and TRBJ2-1, with D possibly matching TRBD1 (5 bases). In germline, CDR1 is LGHNA, CDR2 YNFKEQ. Trimming stripped 1 base from V and 6 bases from J, with 16 bases between. The CDR3 covers 16 residues. The CDR3 spells CASSQVGGQGSNEQFF. The CDR3 nucleotides are TGTGCCAGCAGCCAAGTTGGCGGCCAGGGCTCCAATGAGCAGTTCTTC.

The chain has TRBV13 and TRBJ2-7; TRBD2 agrees at 8 bases. Per the germline V gene, CDR1 is PRHDT and CDR2 is FYEKMQ (reference sequence). This CDR3 has 16 residues. V lost 5 bases and J lost 1; bases outside the gene matches: 10. The chain's CDR3 is CASSLLAGGLSYEQYF. For the CDR3, the DNA is TGTGCCAGCAGCCTCCTGGCGGGAGGACTTTCCTACGAGCAGTACTTC.

The V call is TRBV11-3, the J call TRBJ2-7; 8 bases map to TRBD1. Germline V gene lookup returns CDR1 SGHNT and CDR2 YENEEA. V was pared by 5 bases and J by 0 bases, with 3 bases of the junction left unmatched. The CDR3 is made up of 14 amino acids. CDR3 sequence (DNA): TGTGCCAGCAGCCTGGGACAGGACTCCTACGAGCAGTACTTC. Translated: CASSLGQDSYEQYF.

Only one count was recorded for this clone. The CDR3 protein is CASSLAGLGANVLTF. The CDR3 DNA reads as TGTGCCAGCAGCTTAGCCGGACTAGGCGCCAACGTCCTGACTTTC. The V call is TRBV13, the J call TRBJ2-6; 7 bases map to TRBD2. The CDR3 runs 15 residues. Per germline, CDR1 PRHDT and CDR2 FYEKMQ (reference sequence). Unmatched junction bases numbered 4, after V lost 1 base and J lost 7 bases. Complete variable domain (other parts from reference TRBV13 and TRBJ2-6): AAGVIQSPRHLIKEKRETATLKCYPIPRHDTVYWYQQGPGQDPQFLISFYEKMQSDKGSIPDRFSAQQFSDYHSELNMSSLELGDSALYFCASSLAGLGANVLTFGAGSRLTVL.

The genes are TRBV7-2 and TRBJ2-7; a weak D match, TRBD2 (7 bases). The ends were cut back, 5 bases at V and 13 bases at J, with 21 bases in the middle. Germline CDR1 and CDR2: SGHTA and FQGNSA. The CDR3 extends over 13 amino acids. The CDR3 loop reads CASSGVVSGGYYF. DNA for the CDR3: TGTGCCAGCAGCGGTGTAGTGTCGGGGGGCTACTACTTC.

V gene TRBV5-5 combines with J gene TRBJ2-5; 10 positions agree with TRBD1. CDR1 and CDR2 from the germline V gene are SGHKS and YYEKEE (reference sequence). Trimming cost V 4 bases and J 3 bases; bases outside gene matches: 0. The CDR3 consists of 13 residues. CDR3 sequence reads: CASSGTGEETQYF. In nucleotides, the CDR3 is TGTGCCAGCAGCGGGACAGGGGAAGAGACCCAGTACTTC.

The chain carries TRBV20-1 and TRBJ2-1, with a possible D match to TRBD1 (5 bases). CDR3 length: 11 amino acids. Trimming took off 3 bases at V and 9 bases at J, with 9 bases between the two ends. CDR1 is DFQATT and CDR2 is SNEGSKA in the germline V gene (reference sequence). The CDR3 nucleotides read TGCAGTGCTAGGGGGCTGGGTGAGCAGTTCTTC. Residues: CSARGLGEQFF.

This clone was counted only a few times. This chain joins TRBV4-2 and TRBJ1-1, with D tentatively TRBD1 (5 bases). V lost 8 bases, J lost 1 base, and 23 bases lay in between. Germline V gene lookup returns CDR1 LGHNA and CDR2 YNFKEQ. This CDR3 is built from 17 residues. The CDR3 loop reads CASWGDGEGEKNTEAFF. The CDR3 coding sequence is TGTGCCAGCTGGGGGGACGGGGAAGGCGAAAAGAACACTGAAGCTTTCTTT.

J is TRBJ2-7 and V is TRBV27; TRBD1 aligns across 7 bases. The CDR3 is 13 amino acids. V was pared by 5 bases and J by 9 bases, with 10 bases of the junction left unmatched. CDR1 MNHEY and CDR2 SMNVEV come from the germline V gene (reference sequence). The CDR3 loop is CASSTGEALGQYF. CDR3 in DNA: TGTGCCAGCAGTACAGGGGAAGCTCTGGGGCAGTACTTC.

This clone showed up just once. The V and J genes are TRBV19 and TRBJ1-5, with unresolved D. This CDR3 region has 14 residues. V shed 5 bases and J shed 4 bases, with 12 bases lying between them. The germline V gene encodes CDR1 LNHDA and CDR2 SQIVND (reference sequence). This chain's CDR3 is CASSRPRLNQPQHF. The CDR3 region has the DNA TGTGCCAGTAGTCGCCCCCGTCTAAATCAGCCCCAGCATTTT.

This rearrangement joins TRBV19 to TRBJ1-6, with D hard to call. The CDR3 runs to 13 residues. The germline V gene encodes CDR1 LNHDA and CDR2 SQIVND (reference sequence). Between the trimmed V and J ends, which lost 9 bases and 5 bases, there was a span of 11 bases. The CDR3, as DNA: TGTGCCAGCCGAACAACCGATAATTCACCCCTCCACTTT. This codes for CASRTTDNSPLHF.

The chain joins TRBV11-2 to TRBJ2-4, with D tentatively TRBD2 (6 bases). There are 16 residues in the CDR3. The germline CDR1 and CDR2 sequences are SGHAT and FQNNGV. Trimming removed 5 bases from V and 2 bases from J, with 16 bases in between. CDR3 protein: CASSPGTPHPKNIQYF. CDR3 nucleotides: TGTGCCAGCAGCCCGGGGACTCCGCACCCCAAAAACATTCAGTACTTC. Supplemented by reference TRBV11-2 and TRBJ2-4, the full variable domain reads EAGVAQSPRYKIIEKRQSVAFWCNPISGHATLYWYQQILGQGPKLLIQFQNNGVVDDSQLPKDRFSAERLKGVDSTLKIQPAKLEDSAVYLCASSPGTPHPKNIQYFGAGTRLSVL.

This clone was seen once. This chain uses TRBV18 with TRBJ2-3, with a weak D call TRBD2 (6 bases). Per germline, CDR1 KGHSH and CDR2 LQKENI. The CDR3 is 15 amino acids. With 3 bases removed from V and 0 bases from J, the gap between germline ends came to 10 bases. CDR3 in amino acids: CASSPGGHSTDTQYF. The CDR3 DNA is TGTGCCAGCTCACCGGGAGGACATAGCACAGATACGCAGTATTTT.

The CDR3 DNA is TGTGCCACCGGTGGACTAGCGGGAGAAGATACGCAGTATTTT. The encoded protein is CATGGLAGEDTQYF. The chain carries TRBV10-3 and TRBJ2-3; 13 bases fit TRBD2. Trimming removed 10 bases from V and 5 bases from J; junction bases left unmatched: 6. The CDR3 consists of 14 residues. The germline CDR1 and CDR2 sequences are ENHRY and SYGVKD.

About this clone: This specimen includes other DNA sequences encoding the same CDR3. The chain has TRBV12-3 or TRBV12-4 and TRBJ2-7; 7 positions agree with TRBD1. This CDR3 comprises 12 residues. Unmatched junction bases numbered 2, after V lost 5 bases and J lost 4 bases. The CDR3 loop reads CASSRQGYEQYF. The CDR3 DNA sequence: TGTGCCAGCAGTCGACAGGGATACGAGCAGTACTTC.

The V call is TRBV11-2, the J call TRBJ1-1, with D perhaps matching TRBD1 (6 bases). Germline V lookup: CDR1 SGHAT, CDR2 FQNNGV. The V end was cut by 1 base, the J end by 3 bases, with 15 bases between. The CDR3 is made up of 16 amino acids. The CDR3, as DNA: TGTGCCAGCAGCTTAGGTCCCGGGACACCACACACTGAAGCTTTCTTT. Protein: CASSLGPGTPHTEAFF.

The chain is built from TRBV7-3 and TRBJ1-1, with D possibly being TRBD1 (5 bases). V lost 3 bases and J lost 0, with 8 bases in between. Germline lookup yields CDR1 SGHTA and CDR2 FQGTGA. This CDR3 region has 14 residues. CDR3 amino acids: CASSLGGVNTEAFF. The DNA of the CDR3 is TGTGCCAGCAGCTTGGGGGGAGTGAACACTGAAGCTTTCTTT.

The rearrangement uses TRBV7-3 and TRBJ2-7, with 9 bases that match TRBD1. The CDR3 sequence is 13 residues long. CDR1 and CDR2 from the germline V gene are SGHTA and FQGTGA. The V gene end was trimmed by 6 bases and the J gene end by 3 bases; junction bases not matched to a gene: 3. The CDR3 DNA reads as TGTGCCAGCAGTTTGGACAGGGGCTACGAGCAGTACTTC. It specifies CASSLDRGYEQYF.

The rearrangement uses TRBV7-9 and TRBJ2-7; TRBD2 agrees at 7 bases. The J segment lost 2 bases and the V segment lost 1 base, leaving 5 bases of the junction unmatched. The CDR3 runs 15 residues. The germline V gene has CDR1 SEHNR and CDR2 FQNEAQ (reference sequence). Here the CDR3 reads CASSLGIGLAYEQYF. Here the CDR3 DNA reads TGTGCCAGCAGCTTAGGGATCGGACTAGCCTACGAGCAGTACTTC.

The chain joins TRBV3-1 (or the pseudogene TRBV3-2) to TRBJ2-1; 10 nucleotides agree with TRBD2. CDR3 length equals 15 residues. Looked up from germline, CDR1 is LGHDT and CDR2 is YNNKEL (reference sequence). Losses at the gene ends were 0 bases for V and 10 bases for J; bases not matched to a gene: 6. DNA for the CDR3: TGTGCCAGCAGCCAAGATAAGGGGACTAGCGTGGAGCAGTTCTTC. Its translation is CASSQDKGTSVEQFF.

The J gene is TRBJ1-3, the V gene TRBV5-4; 7 bases fit TRBD1. The trim removed 4 bases at V and 1 base at J, leaving 2 bases unmatched. The CDR3 length is 14 residues. Germline CDR1 reads SGHNT; CDR2 reads YYREEE (reference sequence). CDR3 coding DNA: TGTGCCAGCAGCCCCAGGGGGTCTGGAAACACCATATATTTT. Translated, it gives CASSPRGSGNTIYF.